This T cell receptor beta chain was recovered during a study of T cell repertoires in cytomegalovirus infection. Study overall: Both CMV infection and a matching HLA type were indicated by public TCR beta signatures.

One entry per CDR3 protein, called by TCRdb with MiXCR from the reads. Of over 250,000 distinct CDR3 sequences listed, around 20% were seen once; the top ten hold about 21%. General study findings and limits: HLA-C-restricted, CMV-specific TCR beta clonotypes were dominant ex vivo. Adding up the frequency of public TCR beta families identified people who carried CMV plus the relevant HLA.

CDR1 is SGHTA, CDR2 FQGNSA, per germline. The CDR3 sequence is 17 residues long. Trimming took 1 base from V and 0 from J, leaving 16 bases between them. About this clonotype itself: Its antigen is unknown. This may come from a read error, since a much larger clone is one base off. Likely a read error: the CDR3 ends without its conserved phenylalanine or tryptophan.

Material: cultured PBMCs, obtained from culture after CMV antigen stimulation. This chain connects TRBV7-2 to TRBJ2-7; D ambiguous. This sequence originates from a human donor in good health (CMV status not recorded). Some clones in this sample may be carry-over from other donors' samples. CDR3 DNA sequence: TGTGCCAGCAGCTTAGAAGCTGGCTCCGGCGACTCCTACGAGCAGTACTAC. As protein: CASSLEAGSGDSYEQYY.